The 31 T cell receptor beta chains below were found in one sample sequenced in a study of Graves' ophthalmopathy and Graves' hyperthyroidism. The authors amplified TCR beta CDR3 regions, and they did so from RNA transcripts for repertoire sequencing. HTBI primers served in a first-round RT-PCR, which a second-round multiplex PCR followed. One entry per CDR3 protein, called by TCRdb with MiXCR from the multiplex PCR reads. The repertoire has around 660,000 distinct CDR3 sequences, roughly two fifths of them found once; the top ten carry over 2.5%. Input material: peripheral blood. The receptors were sampled from an adult man with Graves' ophthalmopathy.

This sequence joins TRBV10-3 and TRBJ1-1; the D gene is possibly TRBD1 (5 bases). CDR1 is ENHRY, CDR2 SYGVKD, per germline. V lost 10 bases, J lost 1 base, and 25 bases lay in between. CDR3 length equals 17 residues. The CDR3 spells CASRALGRETGNTEAFF. As DNA, the CDR3 is TGTGCCAGCAGGGCCTTAGGTCGGGAAACAGGGAACACTGAAGCTTTCTTT.

This clonotype was counted a few times. The chain has TRBV12-3 or TRBV12-4 and TRBJ1-3; no reliable D call. The CDR3 covers 12 residues. V lost 3 bases, J lost 8 bases, and 8 bases lay in between. In nucleotides, the CDR3 is TGTGCCAGCAGTTTGAGGGTGGACACCATATATTTT. The encoded protein is CASSLRVDTIYF.

The rearrangement links TRBV4-3 to TRBJ1-2; TRBD1 is a possible D gene (5 bases). This CDR3 region has 15 residues. Trimming took 0 bases from V and 8 from J, leaving 16 bases between them. Germline values: CDR1 LGHNA, CDR2 YSLEER. CDR3 sequence reads: CASSQDDGGSGGYTF. CDR3 bases: TGCGCCAGCAGCCAAGATGATGGGGGTTCTGGGGGCTACACCTTC.

The J gene is TRBJ2-7, the V gene TRBV4-3; 10 bases are shared with TRBD1. V was pared by 3 bases and J by 4 bases, with 3 bases of the junction left unmatched. The germline V gene encodes CDR1 LGHNA and CDR2 YSLEER. The CDR3 sequence is 14 residues long. CDR3 in DNA: TGCGCCAGCAGCCACGGACAGGGGGAGTACGAGCAGTACTTC. This sequence encodes CASSHGQGEYEQYF.

The V and J genes are TRBV15 and TRBJ2-2; D is unresolved. Germline V gene data show CDR1 as LNHNV and CDR2 as YYDKDF (reference sequence). V shed 3 bases and J shed 3 bases, with 11 bases lying between them. The CDR3 loop spans 15 amino acids. CDR3 sequence (DNA): TGTGCCACCAGCAGTAGGGTCAGCGACACCGGGGAGCTGTTTTTT. As protein: CATSSRVSDTGELFF.

This sequence joins TRBV7-9 and TRBJ1-2; 9 nucleotides agree with TRBD1. Germline CDR1 SEHNR, CDR2 FQNEAQ (reference sequence). The CDR3 covers 14 residues. V was pared by 5 bases and J by 5 bases, with 6 bases of the junction left unmatched. The CDR3 DNA reads as TGTGCCAGCAGCGCATCGGGACAGGGATATGGCTACACCTTC. Amino acids: CASSASGQGYGYTF.

V and J are TRBV9 and TRBJ1-1; D unclear. V lost 4 bases, J lost 11 bases, and 18 bases lay in between. CDR1 and CDR2 from the germline V gene are SGDLS and YYNGEE. The CDR3 is made up of 13 amino acids. The CDR3 here is CASSPGLWTEAFF. The CDR3 DNA follows: TGTGCCAGCAGCCCAGGTTTGTGGACGGAGGCTTTCTTT.

A word on this clonotype: This may stem from a read error, because a much larger clone lies one nucleotide away. CDR3: CASSLRGASGTDTGELFF. CDR3 DNA sequence: TGTGCCAGCAGCCTACGGGGGGCTAGCGGGACCGACACCGGGGAGCTGTTTTTT. V and J are TRBV5-4 and TRBJ2-2; the match to TRBD2 covers 9 bases. Germline loops: CDR1 SGHNT, CDR2 YYREEE (reference sequence). This CDR3 is 18 amino acids long. The ends lost 4 bases at V and 3 bases at J; junction bases unmatched: 13.

CDR3 sequence reads: CASSLDGGAIYF. CDR3 DNA sequence: TGTGCCAGCAGCTTAGATGGGGGAGCCATATATTTT. The gene calls are TRBV11-2 and TRBJ1-3, with D possibly being TRBD1 (5 bases). Germline V gives CDR1 SGHAT, CDR2 FQNNGV. With 0 bases removed from V and 11 bases from J, the gap between germline ends came to 8 bases. CDR3 length: 12 residues.

A single count supports this clonotype. This is likely a read error, given that the CDR3 carries no conserved phenylalanine or tryptophan at its end. Because the CDR3's place on the DNA is in doubt, the DNA is left out and the CDR3 is given as listed by TCRdb. J is TRBJ2-5 and V is TRBV15. The CDR3 length is 8 residues, termini included. Germline CDR1 is LNHNV and CDR2 is YYDKDF (reference sequence). CDR3 protein: CATSRDHL.

The chain joins TRBV2 to TRBJ1-2; 7 bases map to TRBD1. This CDR3 is built from 13 residues. V trimming: 4 bases; J trimming: 3 bases; junction bases outside the gene matches: 2. The germline CDR1 and CDR2 sequences are SNHLY and FYNNEI. Written as DNA, the CDR3 is TGTGCCAGCAGTGGACAGGGCTACTATGGCTACACCTTC. Translated: CASSGQGYYGYTF.

This clonotype was picked up many times. The rearrangement links TRBV2 to TRBJ2-7, with D hard to call. V lost 3 bases to trimming and J lost 0 bases, with 6 bases between them. Germline V CDR1 and CDR2: SNHLY, FYNNEI. This CDR3 has 13 amino acids. The CDR3 spells CASSEQHSYEQYF. The CDR3 coding sequence is TGTGCCAGCAGTGAGCAGCACTCCTACGAGCAGTACTTC.

This clonotype occurred a few times. The genes are TRBV4-1 and TRBJ1-2; D remains unclear. The CDR3 runs to 15 residues. Germline V CDR1 and CDR2: MGHRA, YSYEKL. V lost 0 bases and J 2 bases, leaving 10 bases between the germline ends. The CDR3 sequence is CASSQELHKNYGYTF. The CDR3 nucleotides read TGCGCCAGCAGCCAAGAGCTCCACAAAAACTATGGCTACACCTTC.

Comment on this clonotype: Being one base from a much bigger clone, this may be a read error. V usage is TRBV12-3 or TRBV12-4 and J usage is TRBJ1-1, with D perhaps TRBD1 (6 bases). CDR3 length equals 15 residues. CDR3 bases: TGTGCCAGCAGTTTAGGGTGGACAGCAAACACTGGAGCTTTCTTT. Protein product: CASSLGWTANTGAFF.

Points on this clonotype: The CDR3 end shows no conserved phenylalanine or tryptophan, and so a read error is likely. Because the CDR3's place on the DNA is in doubt, the DNA is left out and the CDR3 is given as listed by TCRdb. J is TRBJ2-6 and V is TRBV9; the listed D gene, TRBD2, was not tested against the DNA. Germline values: CDR1 SGDLS, CDR2 YYNGEE. 11 amino acids form the CDR3, both terminal residues included. CDR3: CASSVEPGPSY.

There are a few counts of this clonotype. The chain carries TRBV2 and TRBJ2-2, with D perhaps TRBD2 (6 bases). Trimming left V 6 bases short and J 4 bases short, with 30 bases between. CDR1 and CDR2 from the germline V gene are SNHLY and FYNNEI. The CDR3 runs 20 residues. In nucleotides, the CDR3 is TGTGCCAGCAGGGTCGGGAGCGGGTCCGACGCCCATATGAGCACCGGGGAGCTGTTTTTT. Its translation: CASRVGSGSDAHMSTGELFF. Filled out from reference TRBV2 and TRBJ2-2, the complete variable domain reads EPEVTQTPSHQVTQMGQEVILRCVPISNHLYFYWYRQILGQKVEFLVSFYNNEISEKSEIFDDQFSVERPDGSNFTLKIRSTKLEDSAMYFCASRVGSGSDAHMSTGELFFGEGSRLTVL.

This clonotype was detected only a few times. This rearrangement joins TRBV6-1 to TRBJ2-7; 9 bases line up with TRBD2. The J segment lost 0 bases and the V segment lost 2 bases, leaving 5 bases of the junction unmatched. The CDR3 has 16 residues. Per germline, CDR1 MNHNS and CDR2 SASEGT. The CDR3 spells CASSETEAGGSYEQYF. The CDR3 DNA reads TGTGCCAGCAGTGAAACTGAAGCGGGGGGCTCCTACGAGCAGTACTTC.

This clonotype was recorded at least ten times. The chain links TRBV7-2 to TRBJ1-1; D unresolved. The CDR3 is 14 residues long. Germline V gene lookup returns CDR1 SGHTA and CDR2 FQGNSA. V lost 5 bases, J lost 1 base, and 11 bases lay in between. The CDR3 protein is CASSRRTENTEAFF. The CDR3 DNA is TGTGCCAGCAGCCGACGGACGGAGAACACTGAAGCTTTCTTT.

The chain joins TRBV5-1 to TRBJ1-2; no reliable D call. The CDR3 sequence is 15 residues long. The V and J ends lost 0 bases and 0 bases respectively, with 9 bases between them. The germline gives CDR1 SGHRS, CDR2 YFSETQ. For the CDR3, the DNA is TGCGCCAGCAGCTTGGCCTACAGTTCTAACTATGGCTACACCTTC. Translating it yields CASSLAYSSNYGYTF. Based on the CDR3 plus reference TRBV5-1 and TRBJ1-2, the full variable domain is KAGVTQTPRYLIKTRGQQVTLSCSPISGHRSVSWYQQTPGQGLQFLFEYFSETQRNKGNFPGRFSGRQFSNSRSEMNVSTLELGDSALYLCASSLAYSSNYGYTFGSGTRLTVV.

CDR3 bases: TGTGCCAGCAGAAGGAGACAGGGACCTAACTATGGCTACACCTTC. Residues: CASRRRQGPNYGYTF. The V gene is TRBV2, the J gene TRBJ1-2, with 7 bases matching TRBD1. This CDR3 is built from 15 residues. Germline V gene lookup returns CDR1 SNHLY and CDR2 FYNNEI. Trimming took 6 bases from V and 0 from J; bases not matched to a gene: 7.

This chain links TRBV9 with TRBJ2-2; D is unclear. The CDR3 has 16 amino acids. Germline V gene lookup returns CDR1 SGDLS and CDR2 YYNGEE. With 4 bases removed from V and 3 bases from J, the gap between germline ends came to 16 bases. The CDR3 spells CASSSPRNKDTGELFF. CDR3 coding DNA: TGTGCCAGCAGCTCACCCAGGAACAAGGACACCGGGGAGCTGTTTTTT.

This clonotype was detected ten times or more. The chain uses TRBV20-1 and TRBJ2-7, with D tentatively TRBD2 (6 bases). CDR3 length: 14 amino acids. Trimming left V 3 bases short and J 3 bases short, with 15 bases between. Germline assignment: CDR1 DFQATT and CDR2 SNEGSKA (reference sequence). In DNA form, the CDR3 reads TGCAGTGCTAGTTTATGGCGGGATAGCTACGAGCAGTACTTC. Encoded protein: CSASLWRDSYEQYF.

The V call is TRBV29-1, the J call TRBJ1-2; the match to TRBD1 covers 10 bases. The CDR3 sequence is 13 residues long. After removal of 1 base from V and 7 bases from J, the junction contained 3 bases not matched to a gene. CDR1 is SQVTM, CDR2 ANQGSEA, per germline. The CDR3 DNA reads as TGCAGCGTTGAAGCGACAGGGGGCCTTGGCTACACCTTC. Residues: CSVEATGGLGYTF.

A few counts support this clonotype. The CDR3 loop reads CASSYGGRYYEQYF. Written as DNA, the CDR3 is TGTGCCAGCAGTTACGGGGGACGTTACTACGAGCAGTACTTC. V is TRBV6-5 and J is TRBJ2-7; D might be TRBD1 or TRBD2, each matching 5 bases. Germline loops: CDR1 MNHEY, CDR2 SVGAGI. This CDR3 is 14 amino acids long. The ends were cut back, 2 bases at V and 3 bases at J, with 11 bases in the middle.

This clonotype was seen once. The chain employs TRBV29-1 and TRBJ1-1; TRBD1 matches 7 bases. The CDR3 loop spans 13 amino acids. V shed 8 bases, J shed 1 base, and the junction held 7 bases outside the gene matches. CDR1 and CDR2 from the germline V gene are SQVTM and ANQGSEA. The CDR3 here is CSLGRDRNTEAFF. The CDR3 bases are TGCAGCTTAGGGCGGGACAGGAACACTGAAGCTTTCTTT.

The rearrangement joins TRBV27 to TRBJ1-1, with unresolved D. Per germline, CDR1 MNHEY and CDR2 SMNVEV (reference sequence). This CDR3 region has 14 residues. The V end lost 5 bases, the J end lost 11 bases, and 21 bases lay between the germline ends. The CDR3 is CASSPRGNPVLAFF. The CDR3 region has the DNA TGTGCCAGCAGTCCTCGGGGAAACCCGGTCCTCGCTTTCTTT.

This chain connects TRBV29-1 to TRBJ1-2, with D possibly TRBD1 on 5 matching bases. CDR1 and CDR2 (germline): SQVTM, ANQGSEA. This CDR3 has 13 residues. Trimming pared 0 bases from V and 10 bases from J, leaving 15 bases between. The CDR3 sequence: CSVEESASRAYTF. Here the CDR3 DNA reads TGCAGCGTTGAAGAATCGGCATCCAGGGCCTACACCTTC.

This clonotype appeared a few times. This sequence joins TRBV19 and TRBJ2-7, with D maybe TRBD1 (6 bases). The CDR3 has 15 residues. CDR1 and CDR2 from the germline V gene are LNHDA and SQIVND (reference sequence). Trimming shortened V by 0 bases and J by 2 bases, and 11 bases separated the two germline ends. CDR3 bases: TGTGCCAGTAGTATAGATCAGGGGATGACCTACGAGCAGTACTTC. This codes for CASSIDQGMTYEQYF.

The rearrangement links TRBV9 to TRBJ1-1; 7 bases fit TRBD1. This CDR3 is built from 14 residues. J was trimmed by 5 bases and V by 4 bases; bases with no gene match: 8. CDR1 is SGDLS and CDR2 is YYNGEE in the germline V gene. The CDR3 reads CASSPGGEITEAFF. CDR3 in DNA: TGTGCCAGCAGCCCAGGGGGGGAGATTACTGAAGCTTTCTTT.

The V and J genes are TRBV20-1 and TRBJ1-2, with D possibly matching TRBD1 (6 bases). The V end lost 1 base, the J end lost 8 bases, and 23 bases lay between the germline ends. This CDR3 comprises 16 residues. Germline V gives CDR1 DFQATT, CDR2 SNEGSKA (reference sequence). CDR3 bases: TGCAGTGCTAGAGGAGGAGCGGACAGTTACCTTGGGGGCTACACCTTC. Translation gives CSARGGADSYLGGYTF.

This clonotype has ten or more counts. The chain couples TRBV14 to TRBJ2-7, with D possibly being TRBD1 (6 bases). Looked up from germline, CDR1 is SGHDN and CDR2 is FVKESK. The CDR3 is made up of 14 amino acids. V was pared by 1 base and J by 6 bases, with 13 bases between. CDR3 region: CASSQVAGALEQYF. CDR3 nucleotides: TGTGCCAGCAGCCAAGTGGCAGGGGCCCTCGAGCAGTACTTC.